This T cell receptor (beta chain) was profiled in a study of regulatory T cells in long-lasting Graves disease (dated by TCRdb to about 2021). In terms of the full investigation: Patients with newly diagnosed Graves' disease had been on antithyroid drugs for under 3 months. Patients with persistent Graves' disease were compared with patients with newly diagnosed Graves' disease using TCR sequencing and RNA sequencing of peripheral blood. The study was conducted in China and was registered as a clinical trial. TCR sequencing covered around 13 persistent and around 20 newly diagnosed Graves' disease patients, about 35 samples in total.

Including cysteine and phenylalanine, the CDR3 has 14 amino acids. Of the read, only the CDR3 DNA is kept; its 42 bases are in frame from base 1. V is clipped by 5 bases and J by 5 bases, and the sequence between their germline boundaries is 10 bases long. From the germline V gene (reference sequence), CDR1 is SGHAT and CDR2 is FQDESV. Receptor libraries were prepared by multiplex PCR. Sequenced using an Illumina HiSeq 4000. CDR3 regions were amplified by Arm-PCR with iRepertoire HTBI primers to construct TCR beta libraries. Before sequencing, the PCR products went through gel purification. Turning to the authors' computational methods: Gene usage analysis of CDR3 amino acid clonotypes relied on the roughly 60 TRBV and about 15 TRBJ segments identified across samples. Filtered high-quality paired reads were merged into contigs using COPE and FqMerger. BLAST was used to align contigs to the IMGT TRBV, TRBD and TRBJ reference genes, and CDR3 was defined following IMGT. Highly expanded clones were defined as clonotypes with a frequency above 0.1%. Shannon entropy was used to measure repertoire diversity, and the Gini coefficient was used to measure V-J evenness. Clonotypes shared by more than one individual were considered public. TCRdb's own reprocessing of the public reads used fastp at Q25 and MiXCR and kept productive beta chains. All rows with the same CDR3 protein become a single entry with the most common DNA and genes. TCRdb assigned the V and J calls; the authors' analysis was not used. Counted in this sample were 350,000 to 500,000 distinct CDR3 sequences; 14% of them appeared once. Together, the top ten hold roughly 15% of the sample.

The study at large found these results: Compared with newly diagnosed patients, patients with persistent Graves' disease had lower TCR Shannon entropy and fewer highly expanded clones, which suggests clonal expansion. The authors noted that the small sample size was a limitation that may lower accuracy. Only peripheral blood was studied, because thyroid tissue, the primary lesion, was inaccessible. Only the TCR beta chain was sequenced and analyzed. Persistent patients shared more public clonotypes among themselves (around 2,700) than newly diagnosed patients did (roughly 920). TRBV28, TRBJ1-2 and TRBJ2-5 were preferentially used in persistent disease, while TRBV20-1 and TRBJ2-1 were favored in newly diagnosed disease.

The time point label here, explained by the study, means: newly diagnosed GD, antithyroid drugs for less than 3 months. For both TCR sequencing and RNA sequencing, RNA was extracted from PBMCs in TRIzol. Graves' disease was diagnosed according to American Thyroid Association guidelines. The patients came from an endocrinology department in Xi'an, China. Each patient gave about 9.1 milliliters of peripheral blood, collected in an EDTA anticoagulant tube. PBMCs were isolated by Ficoll Paque Plus density gradient separation without further T cell sorting. An Agilent 2100 Bioanalyzer and agarose gel were used to check RNA quality, and a NanoDrop 2000 was used to measure RNA concentration. There are many counts of this clonotype. This clone's antigen is unknown. Nothing much larger sits one base from this clone, and base qualities are not available. The sample also formed part of further work on T cells in Graves' hyperthyroidism and ophthalmopathy. As the second paper documents: Stable Graves' hyperthyroidism was defined as no progression to ophthalmopathy during 18 months of follow-up. Hyperthyroidism patients were newly diagnosed, with disease duration under 2 months, and aged 18 to 65 years. Patients with uncontrolled infections, other autoimmune diseases, pregnancy or lactation were excluded. Diagnoses were based on clinical symptoms, serum thyroxine and TRAb, thyroid ultrasound and orbital computed tomography. A first-round RT-PCR of the TCR CDR3 used the HTBI primer set with the Qiagen OneStep RT-PCR kit. Most expanded thyroid clonotypes (frequency above 0.001) were also found in blood, which suggests that blood repertoires may mirror thyroid immune responses. Ophthalmopathy was separated from stable hyperthyroidism by a 13 V-J signature model, with roughly 88% sensitivity and roughly 84% specificity obtained in cross-validation and 80%/75% obtained in testing. In validation, the model predicted progression to ophthalmopathy a median of roughly 6.5 months before onset, with about 64% sensitivity and about 72% specificity. To identify TCR V-J signatures that set the groups apart, the researchers used a discovery cohort of 95 to 100 patients, made up of some 41 with Graves' ophthalmopathy and around 58 with stable Graves' hyperthyroidism. Prospective prediction of ophthalmopathy was tested in an independent validation cohort consisting of some 19 hyperthyroidism patients and 17 patients who later progressed to ophthalmopathy. For training and testing, the 110 or so patients in the discovery cohort were randomly divided in a 7:3 ratio. In several Graves' hyperthyroidism patients, the study also compared T-cell repertoires from thyroid tissue with T-cell repertoires from blood. Following sampling, methimazole starting at 30 mg daily was given to hyperthyroidism patients, and high-dose intravenous methylprednisolone was given to ophthalmopathy patients. Libraries were constructed in a second round of multiplex PCR, after which size selection and purification were carried out. The libraries were sequenced on an Illumina HiSeq2000 using paired-end 100 bp reads. SOAPnuke was used to process the raw data, throwing out any read that contained adapters or uncalled bases, had a mean Phred below 15, or lacked an exact constant-primer or identifier match. COPE v1.2.5 was used to merge high-quality paired reads, and clonotypes were defined as unique nucleotide sequences. Clonotypes were aligned to IMGT TRBV, TRBD and TRBJ reference segments using MiTCR v1.1. The analysis included only V-J combinations with a frequency above 0.0001, which together covered more than 99% of the repertoires. A TCS score was defined as the ratio of F50 (clonal expansion) to E x V (chaos), with BLOSUM62-based TCRdist applied between CDR3 peptides within each V-J. Welch's t-statistics and random forest reduced several hundred V-J features to some 14, which were used in a naive Bayes classifier (R e1071). Sample size was not statistically predetermined, and blinding of investigators to group allocation was not performed. According to the paper, TCR Vbeta CDR3 sequencing was carried out on over 130 peripheral blood samples, which came from 40 to 45 ophthalmopathy, fewer than 80 hyperthyroidism and approximately 17 progressor patients.

Source: peripheral blood mononuclear cells (PBMCs), taken at new diagnosis, from a patient treated with antithyroid drugs. The sequence joins TRBV11-1 to TRBJ1-6; no D gene can be assigned with confidence. This TCR was sampled from a woman in her fifties or sixties with Graves disease. Donor details come from another sample of the same person, matched by shared clones. The CDR3 region reads CASSLGRDNSPLHF. In nucleotides, the sequence is TGTGCCAGCAGCCTCGGACGGGATAATTCACCCCTCCACTTT.